This entry features one TCR beta chain sequence. Using immunoSEQ multiplex PCR, the repertoire was profiled, and TCRdb retains in-frame clones only, with some absent. The sample carries 80,000 or so clones, approximately 98% recorded once. This entry is derived from a study of technical replicates of blood from several donors. From germline, CDR1 is MNHEY and CDR2 SMNVEV (reference sequence). This CDR3 has 19 residues. With V trimmed by 3 bases and J by 2 bases, 15 bases remained unmatched. What was sequenced was T cells isolated from PBMCs. This TCR derives from a human donor in good health. The V call is TRBV27, the J call TRBJ2-5; 10 nucleotides align to TRBD2. CDR3 bases: TGTGCCAGCAGTTTGTACGGGAGCGGGAGGGCCGTGGGACAAGAGACCCAGTACTTC. This translates into CASSLYGSGRAVGQETQYF.